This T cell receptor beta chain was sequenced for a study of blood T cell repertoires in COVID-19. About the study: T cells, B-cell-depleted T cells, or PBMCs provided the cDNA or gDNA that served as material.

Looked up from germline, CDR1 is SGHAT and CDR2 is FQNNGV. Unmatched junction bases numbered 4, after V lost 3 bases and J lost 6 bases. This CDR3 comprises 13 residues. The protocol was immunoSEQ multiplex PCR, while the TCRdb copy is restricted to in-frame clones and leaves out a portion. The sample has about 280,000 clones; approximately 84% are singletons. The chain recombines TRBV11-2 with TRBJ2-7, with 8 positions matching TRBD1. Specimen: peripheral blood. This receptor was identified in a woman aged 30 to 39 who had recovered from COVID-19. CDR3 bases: TGTGCCAGCAGCTTCGACAGGGGACGCGAGCAGTACTTC. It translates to CASSFDRGREQYF.